These 24 T cell receptor beta chains were all obtained from the same sample, sequenced in a study of T cells in women clearing cervical HPV infection. Measured with immunoSEQ multiplex PCR; TCRdb has only the in-frame clones, and not every one. This sample contains tens of thousands of clones. The source material was blood buffy coat. The origin of the receptors is a woman aged 18 to 75 with a cervical HPV16 infection that either progressed to CIN3+ or cleared (not recorded which).

As to this clone: At one end the junction does not follow the germline gene, possibly because of a read error. The read halts 3 residues ahead of the CDR3 end, with the missing end drawn from the germline J gene. The sample carries other DNA sequences with the same CDR3. V is TRBV6-1 and J is TRBJ1-3; tentative D call: TRBD1 (6 bases). This CDR3 is built from 16 residues. The V gene's germline CDR1 is MNHNS and CDR2 SASEGT. Incomplete CDR3 DNA: TGTGCCAGCAGTGAGGCGACAGGTCTCTCTGGAAACACA. Translating gives CASSEATGLSGNT. The CDR3 in its entirety is CASSEATGLSGNTIYF.

To note about this clone: With the read ending 3 residues before the CDR3 end, the germline J gene is used to fill in that end. The chain has TRBV5-1 and TRBJ1-1, with no clear D. Trimming shortened V by 2 bases and J by 1 base, and 6 bases separated the two germline ends. Germline-derived CDR1 and CDR2 are SGHRS and YFSETQ. This CDR3 is built from 13 residues. The CDR3 DNA, read in part, is TGCGCCAGCAGCTTAACCAGGAACACTGAA. Encoded protein: CASSLTRNTE. The whole CDR3 protein is CASSLTRNTEAFF.

Turning to this clone: The read ends 3 residues before the CDR3 terminus; that terminus is restored from the germline J gene. This chain uses TRBV20-1 with TRBJ2-3; TRBD2 aligns across 10 bases. Looked up from germline, CDR1 is DFQATT and CDR2 is SNEGSKA (reference sequence). The CDR3 loop spans 15 amino acids. With 6 bases clipped from V and 3 bases from J, the junction kept 9 bases outside the gene matches. The sequenced part of the CDR3 DNA is TGCAGTGCCAAAAAAGGTAGCGGGGGGACAGATACG. Protein sequence: CSAKKGSGGTDT. The full CDR3 sequence reads CSAKKGSGGTDTQYF.

A word on this clone: The observed sequence ends 3 residues before the CDR3 terminus, with the missing tail filled in from the germline J gene. The genes are TRBV19 and TRBJ1-5; 7 nucleotides line up with TRBD1. This CDR3 has 17 residues. V gave up 3 bases and J gave up 0 bases; unmatched junction bases: 8. Germline CDR1 is LNHDA and CDR2 is SQIVND (reference sequence). The CDR3: CASSIQWGQSSNQPQHF. The CDR3 DNA, read in part, is TGTGCCAGTAGTATCCAATGGGGACAGAGTAGCAATCAGCCC.

Turning to this clone: The read ends 3 residues shy of where the CDR3 ends; the end is completed using the germline J gene. This sequence joins TRBV20-1 and TRBJ1-2, with D maybe TRBD1 (6 bases). Trimming cost V 0 bases and J 3 bases, with 14 bases left between them. The germline V gene has CDR1 DFQATT and CDR2 SNEGSKA (reference sequence). CDR3 size: 15 residues. The CDR3 region is CSARDSSRGDYGYTF. The CDR3 bases that were read are TGCAGTGCTAGAGATTCTTCCAGGGGAGACTATGGC.

Points on this clone: The observed sequence ends 3 residues before the CDR3 terminus, with the missing tail filled in from the germline J gene. This rearrangement joins TRBV29-1 to TRBJ2-7, with a weak D call TRBD1 (6 bases). Trimming left V 6 bases short and J 0 bases short, with 12 bases between. The CDR3 is 13 amino acids. Germline-derived CDR1 and CDR2 are SQVTM and ANQGSEA. This CDR3 is CSVSTGSSYEQYF. The covered CDR3 bases are TGCAGCGTATCAACAGGGAGCTCCTACGAG.

As regards this clone: The sequenced fragment ends 3 residues before the CDR3 boundary, so the rest is inferred from the germline J gene. The chain combines TRBV7-2 with TRBJ1-5; tentative D call: TRBD1 (6 bases). CDR3 size: 12 residues. Germline CDR1 is SGHTA and CDR2 is FQGNSA. The sequenced CDR3 bases are TGTGCCAGCAGCTCAGTACAGGGACCC. Its protein product is CASSSVQGP. The whole CDR3 sequence is CASSSVQGPQHF.

Frequency places this clone as medium-sized. The read gets to within 3 residues of the CDR3 end, and the germline J gene fills in the rest. The chain combines TRBV5-1 with TRBJ2-3, with D possibly TRBD1 on 5 matching bases. The CDR3 is made up of 14 amino acids. Germline loops: CDR1 SGHRS, CDR2 YFSETQ. Trimming pared 8 bases from V and 0 bases from J, leaving 13 bases between. The CDR3 here is CASKDKTSTDTQYF. The CDR3 bases that were read are TGCGCCAGTAAGGACAAGACTAGCACAGATACG.

Worth noting for this clone: The read is 3 residues too short to cover the CDR3 end, so that end is filled in from the germline J gene. This chain uses TRBV19 with TRBJ2-3; 8 bases are shared with TRBD1. The CDR3 has 15 residues. Germline assignment: CDR1 LNHDA and CDR2 SQIVND (reference sequence). Partial CDR3 DNA: TGTGCCAGTAGTTCCCCGACAGGGGCTTTACGGCCG. This gives the protein CASSSPTGALRP. The full CDR3 protein reads CASSSPTGALRPQYF.

On this clone itself: The observed sequence ends 3 residues before the CDR3 terminus, with the missing tail filled in from the germline J gene. The V call is TRBV19, the J call TRBJ1-1, with TRBD1 as a possible D gene (5 bases). The V and J ends lost 4 bases and 5 bases respectively, with 11 bases between them. CDR1 is LNHDA, CDR2 SQIVND, per germline (reference sequence). This CDR3 contains 13 residues. The covered CDR3 bases are TGTGCCAGTAGTACCCAGGGATGGACTGAA. It encodes CASSTQGWTE. The entire CDR3 sequence reads CASSTQGWTEAFF.

Concerning this clone: The read is 3 residues too short to cover the CDR3 end, so that end is filled in from the germline J gene. The chain is built from TRBV6-2 or TRBV6-3 and TRBJ1-4, with D possibly TRBD1 on 6 matching bases. Germline values: CDR1 MNHEY, CDR2 SVGEGT. CDR3 length equals 13 residues. The CDR3 bases that were read are TGTGCCAGCAAGACAGGATTTAATTCACCA. Protein sequence: CASKTGFNSP. The whole CDR3 sequence reads CASKTGFNSPLFF.

With respect to this clone: Read sequence stops 3 residues before the CDR3 end, and the germline J gene provides the missing end. The V call is TRBV19, the J call TRBJ1-4; 10 nucleotides align to TRBD1. With 5 bases clipped from V and 5 bases from J, the junction kept 5 bases outside the gene matches. The CDR3 loop spans 15 amino acids. Germline V gene lookup returns CDR1 LNHDA and CDR2 SQIVND (reference sequence). The CDR3 DNA, read in part, is TGTGCCAGTAGTCGTAGGGACAGGGGCAATGAAAAA. It codes for CASSRRDRGNEK. The entire CDR3 is CASSRRDRGNEKLFF. The variable domain in full, with the rest retrieved from reference TRBV19 and TRBJ1-4, is DGGITQSPKYLFRKEGQNVTLSCEQNLNHDAMYWYRQDPGQGLRLIYYSQIVNDFQKGDIAEGYSVSREKKESFPLTVTSAQKNPTAFYLCASSRRDRGNEKLFFGSGTQLSVL.

With respect to this clone: The read falls 3 residues short of the CDR3 end, and the missing part is taken from the germline J gene. The genes are TRBV6-2 or TRBV6-3 and TRBJ2-7; D is perhaps TRBD1 or TRBD2 (5 bases each). Per the germline V gene, CDR1 is MNHEY and CDR2 is SVGEGT. Trimming removed 6 bases from V and 2 bases from J, with 14 bases in between. This CDR3 is 14 amino acids long. The CDR3 sequence is CASRGSTGPYEQYF. The part of the CDR3 DNA that was read is TGTGCCAGCAGGGGGAGTACAGGTCCCTACGAG.

A remark on this clone: The sequenced fragment ends 3 residues before the CDR3 boundary, so the rest is inferred from the germline J gene. The chain employs TRBV14 and TRBJ2-5; the D is unclear. V lost 0 bases, J lost 5 bases, and 7 bases lay in between. The CDR3 loop spans 13 amino acids. Germline lookup yields CDR1 SGHDN and CDR2 FVKESK. Incomplete CDR3 DNA: TGTGCCAGCAGCCAAGATCCCCGGGAGACC. Translated, it gives CASSQDPRET. The full CDR3 protein reads CASSQDPRETQYF. The full variable domain, in which reference TRBV14 and TRBJ2-5 provide the parts outside the CDR3, is EAGVTQFPSHSVIEKGQTVTLRCDPISGHDNLYWYRRVMGKEIKFLLHFVKESKQDESGMPNNRFLAERTGGTYSTLKVQPAELEDSGVYFCASSQDPRETQYFGPGTRLLVL.

Of note for this clone: The sequenced fragment ends 3 residues before the CDR3 boundary, so the rest is inferred from the germline J gene. The rearrangement links TRBV6-1 to TRBJ2-3, with D perhaps TRBD1 (6 bases). Germline-derived CDR1 and CDR2 are MNHNS and SASEGT. The CDR3 totals 14 residues. V was trimmed by 4 bases and J by 3 bases, leaving 11 bases between them. The sequenced part of the CDR3 DNA is TGTGCCAGCAGTGGGACAGTTGAGACAGATACG. Protein sequence: CASSGTVETDT. The complete CDR3 protein is CASSGTVETDTQYF.

In the case of this clone: With the read ending 3 residues before the CDR3 end, the germline J gene is used to fill in that end. V gene TRBV13 combines with J gene TRBJ2-5; 10 bases are shared with TRBD1. The CDR3 covers 15 residues. Germline CDR1 reads PRHDT; CDR2 reads FYEKMQ (reference sequence). V shed 5 bases, J shed 5 bases, and the junction held 8 bases outside the gene matches. CDR3 sequence reads: CASSIRTGGNETQYF. The part of the CDR3 DNA that was read is TGTGCCAGCAGCATCCGGACAGGGGGTAACGAGACC.

As concerns this clone: The read stops 3 residues short of the end of the CDR3; the missing end is completed from the germline J gene. The rearrangement links TRBV19 to TRBJ2-3; 7 positions match TRBD2. Germline CDR1 reads LNHDA; CDR2 reads SQIVND (reference sequence). There are 14 residues in the CDR3. The J segment lost 6 bases and the V segment lost 8 bases, leaving 11 bases of the junction unmatched. Incomplete CDR3 DNA: TGTGCCAGTCGGTCTCGGGGCGGGGGTGATACG. It yields the protein CASRSRGGGDT. The entire CDR3 sequence reads CASRSRGGGDTQYF.

Regarding this clone: The read ends 3 residues early relative to the CDR3; the germline J gene fills the gap. The chain uses TRBV7-2 and TRBJ1-5; 11 bases are shared with TRBD1. CDR1 is SGHTA, CDR2 FQGNSA, per germline. The CDR3 totals 15 residues. J lost 6 bases, V lost 5 bases, and 6 bases had no gene match. The covered CDR3 bases are TGTGCCAGCAGCCTGGGACAGGGGGGGCGTCAGCCC. Translation gives CASSLGQGGRQP. The full CDR3 sequence reads CASSLGQGGRQPQHF.

Worth noting for this clone: With the read ending 3 residues before the CDR3 end, the germline J gene is used to fill in that end. The V gene is TRBV5-7, the J gene TRBJ2-7; 9 nucleotides line up with TRBD1. TRBV5-7 is an open reading frame whose function is uncertain. The CDR3 loop spans 15 amino acids. J lost 5 bases, V lost 2 bases, and 8 bases had no gene match. CDR3 amino acids: CASSFNRDRDDEQYF. The CDR3 bases that were read are TGTGCCAGCAGCTTTAACCGGGACAGGGACGACGAG.

Remarks on this clone: The sequenced fragment ends 3 residues before the CDR3 boundary, so the rest is inferred from the germline J gene. The chain uses TRBV2 and TRBJ1-1; 9 nucleotides line up with TRBD1. The CDR3 sequence is 14 residues long. Germline V lookup: CDR1 SNHLY, CDR2 FYNNEI. The CDR3 is CASRVGQGREKAFF. CDR3 DNA, as far as it was read: TGTGCCAGCAGGGTTGGACAGGGGAGGGAAAAA.

Remarks on this clone: The CDR3 end falls 3 residues outside the read, so it is completed with the germline J gene. V and J are TRBV7-8 and TRBJ1-3, with 9 bases identical to TRBD1. CDR3 length: 15 residues. Per the germline V gene, CDR1 is SGHVS and CDR2 is FQNEAQ. Unmatched junction bases numbered 3, after V lost 1 base and J lost 5 bases. The sequenced part of the CDR3 DNA is TGTGCCAGCAGCTTAGGGGGGACAGGGCGAAACACC. Translating gives CASSLGGTGRNT. The full CDR3 is CASSLGGTGRNTIYF.

Regarding this clone: From the germline J gene comes the end of the CDR3, since the read stops 3 residues before it. The rearrangement links TRBV9 to TRBJ2-3, with D unresolved. The CDR3 runs 12 residues. Germline V gene lookup returns CDR1 SGDLS and CDR2 YYNGEE. CDR3 DNA (partial): TGTGCCAGCAGCGTAGCACAATCCACG. Amino acid sequence: CASSVAQST. The full CDR3 protein is CASSVAQSTQYF.

About this clone: The DNA ends 3 residues before the CDR3 does, and the rest of the CDR3 is filled in from the germline J gene. This rearrangement joins TRBV20-1 to TRBJ1-1; perhaps TRBD1 as D (6 bases). The germline gives CDR1 DFQATT, CDR2 SNEGSKA (reference sequence). The CDR3 covers 16 residues. Between the trimmed V and J ends, which lost 3 bases and 1 base, there was a span of 18 bases. Incomplete CDR3 DNA: TGCAGTGCTAGCAGGGGTGCAGGGGAAGCGAACACTGAA. Protein: CSASRGAGEANTE. The whole CDR3 sequence is CSASRGAGEANTEAFF.

With regard to this clone: The missing CDR3 end, 3 residues past where the read stops, is filled in from the germline J gene. This sequence joins TRBV7-9 and TRBJ1-1, with D possibly TRBD1 on 5 matching bases. Trimming took 2 bases from V and 6 from J, leaving 13 bases between them. CDR3 length: 14 amino acids. Germline assignment: CDR1 SEHNR and CDR2 FQNEAQ (reference sequence). CDR3 bases read: TGTGCCAGCAGCTTATTCCAAAAGGGGCCTGAA. It translates to CASSLFQKGPE. The CDR3 reads in full as CASSLFQKGPEAFF.